Listed here are 18 T cell receptor beta chains from one sample, sequenced in a study of glioma-infiltrating T cells after dendritic cell vaccination. Repertoires were generated with immunoSEQ multiplex PCR, while TCRdb's copy carries only in-frame clones and drops some. The sample includes about 92,000 clones, 70% to 90% of them seen just once. This specimen consisted of blood, obtained before dendritic cell vaccination. The receptor source for this set is a human donor with glioblastoma.

The V gene is TRBV2, the J gene TRBJ1-6; 11 nucleotides align to TRBD1. Unmatched junction bases numbered 5, after V lost 4 bases and J lost 9 bases. Germline V CDR1 and CDR2: SNHLY, FYNNEI. This CDR3 has 15 residues. The CDR3 DNA is TGTGCCAGCAGTGGACAGGACAGGGGGCGTTCACCCCTCCACTTT. It yields the protein CASSGQDRGRSPLHF.

By share of the sample, this clone is medium-sized (0.01 to 0.1%). The chain employs TRBV19 and TRBJ2-7; 8 bases are shared with TRBD1. The CDR3 loop spans 13 amino acids. The trim removed 1 base at V and 5 bases at J, leaving 1 base unmatched. Germline CDR1 LNHDA, CDR2 SQIVND (reference sequence). In nucleotides, the CDR3 is TGTGCCAGTAGTATAGGGGACAGGCACGAGCAGTACTTC. Amino acids: CASSIGDRHEQYF.

This clone was detected once. The chain recombines TRBV6-1 with TRBJ1-2, with TRBD1 matching 9 bases. Per germline, CDR1 MNHNS and CDR2 SASEGT. After removal of 4 bases from V and 10 bases from J, the junction contained 10 bases not matched to a gene. The CDR3 length is 14 residues. CDR3 sequence reads: CASSVVHRGLDYTF. In nucleotides, the CDR3 is TGTGCCAGCAGTGTAGTCCACAGGGGGCTCGACTACACCTTC.

This clone was seen more than once but under ten times. This rearrangement joins TRBV7-3 to TRBJ2-1, with 11 bases identical to TRBD2. Germline CDR1 is SGHTA and CDR2 is FQGTGA. The CDR3 extends over 19 amino acids. After removal of 1 base from V and 5 bases from J, the junction contained 13 bases not matched to a gene. CDR3 residues: CASSLRALAGARGNNEQFF. In DNA form, the CDR3 reads TGTGCCAGCAGCTTAAGGGCACTAGCGGGGGCGCGGGGCAACAATGAGCAGTTCTTC.

The chain is built from TRBV27 and TRBJ1-1; D is undetermined. The CDR3 spans 14 residues. Between the trimmed V and J ends, which lost 3 bases and 2 bases, there was a span of 10 bases. Germline V lookup: CDR1 MNHEY, CDR2 SMNVEV (reference sequence). The CDR3 DNA sequence: TGTGCCAGCAGTTTGCCAGGAGGAAACACTGAAGCTTTCTTT. It encodes CASSLPGGNTEAFF.

The table lists this clone with a few counts. The rearrangement links TRBV2 to TRBJ1-2; 7 bases agree with TRBD1. V trimming: 4 bases; J trimming: 4 bases; junction bases outside the gene matches: 6. From germline, CDR1 is SNHLY and CDR2 FYNNEI. The CDR3 runs 14 residues. CDR3 DNA: TGTGCCAGCAGTGTACAGGGGCGCGGCTATGGCTACACCTTC. Translation: CASSVQGRGYGYTF. Together with reference TRBV2 and TRBJ1-2, the CDR3 gives the full variable domain: EPEVTQTPSHQVTQMGQEVILRCVPISNHLYFYWYRQILGQKVEFLVSFYNNEISEKSEIFDDQFSVERPDGSNFTLKIRSTKLEDSAMYFCASSVQGRGYGYTFGSGTRLTVV.

This clone occurred a few times. This likely traces to a read error, being one base from a far larger clone. CDR3 nucleotides: TGTGCCAGCAGCTTTCAGGGGGCCTCCTACGAGCAGTACTTC. Protein: CASSFQGASYEQYF. This chain joins TRBV5-6 and TRBJ2-7; TRBD1 agrees at 8 bases. The CDR3 length is 14 residues. In germline, CDR1 is SGHDT, CDR2 YYEEEE. V was clipped by 2 bases and J by 0 bases; unmatched bases: 1.

V and J are TRBV5-1 and TRBJ2-7; TRBD2 agrees at 14 bases. V lost 1 base to trimming and J lost 2 bases; unmatched junction nucleotides: 11. CDR1 and CDR2 (germline): SGHRS, YFSETQ. The CDR3 has 19 amino acids. This CDR3 reads CASSLQVTSGGAEPYEQYF. The CDR3 DNA sequence: TGCGCCAGCAGCTTGCAAGTGACTAGCGGGGGGGCCGAGCCCTACGAGCAGTACTTC.

The chain is built from TRBV5-1 and TRBJ2-1, with 10 positions matching TRBD2. V shed 0 bases, J shed 4 bases, and the junction held 4 bases outside the gene matches. CDR3 length: 16 amino acids. The germline CDR1 and CDR2 sequences are SGHRS and YFSETQ. CDR3 sequence (DNA): TGCGCCAGCAGCTTGGCAAAACTAGCGGGGTACAATGAGCAGTTCTTC. As protein: CASSLAKLAGYNEQFF.

The gene calls are TRBV19 and TRBJ2-1; 9 nucleotides agree with TRBD2. The CDR3 is 15 residues long. V dropped 3 bases and J dropped 6; count of bases not matched to a gene: 6. The germline gives CDR1 LNHDA, CDR2 SQIVND (reference sequence). CDR3 sequence (DNA): TGTGCCAGTAGTATCCTAGCGGGAACCCTCAATGAGCAGTTCTTC. Translating gives CASSILAGTLNEQFF.

This clone has a handful of counts. The CDR3 here is CASSLGQVGLYGYTF. The CDR3 DNA follows: TGTGCCAGCAGCCTAGGGCAGGTCGGACTCTATGGCTACACCTTC. The chain is built from TRBV5-8 and TRBJ1-2; unclear D gene. The CDR3 loop spans 15 amino acids. From germline, CDR1 is SGHTS and CDR2 YDEGEE. Trimming cost V 4 bases and J 4 bases, with 17 bases left between them.

The rearrangement uses TRBV9 and TRBJ2-7, with 8 bases that match TRBD1. The CDR3 extends over 15 amino acids. Trimming cost V 2 bases and J 6 bases; bases outside gene matches: 10. CDR1 and CDR2 (germline): SGDLS, YYNGEE. The CDR3 sequence is CASSVGQGMAFEQYF. In DNA form, the CDR3 reads TGTGCCAGCAGCGTCGGACAGGGAATGGCTTTCGAGCAGTACTTC. Full variable domain (rest looked up from reference TRBV9 and TRBJ2-7): DSGVTQTPKHLITATGQRVTLRCSPRSGDLSVYWYQQSLDQGLQFLIQYYNGEERAKGNILERFSAQQFPDLHSELNLSSLELGDSALYFCASSVGQGMAFEQYFGPGTRLTVT.

This clone was seen a single time. V gene TRBV5-1 combines with J gene TRBJ2-2; D is perhaps TRBD1 (5 bases). The CDR3 extends over 17 amino acids. V lost 0 bases to trimming and J lost 0 bases, with 12 bases between them. Germline V CDR1 and CDR2: SGHRS, YFSETQ. For the CDR3, the DNA is TGCGCCAGCAGCTTGGTGGCAGGGCCAGCGAACACCGGGGAGCTGTTTTTT. This encodes CASSLVAGPANTGELFF.

This chain links TRBV5-1 with TRBJ2-5; TRBD2 matches at 11 bases. The CDR3 is 17 residues long. V lost 0 bases and J lost 4; bases outside the gene matches: 8. Germline-derived CDR1 and CDR2 are SGHRS and YFSETQ. Here the CDR3 reads CASSLDSGGALRETQYF. CDR3 coding DNA: TGCGCCAGCAGCTTGGATAGCGGGGGGGCATTACGAGAGACCCAGTACTTC.

The genes are TRBV5-1 and TRBJ2-3; the match to TRBD1 covers 9 bases. The length of the CDR3 is 15 residues. Per germline, CDR1 SGHRS and CDR2 YFSETQ. V trimming: 1 base; J trimming: 1 base; junction bases outside the gene matches: 1. The CDR3 sequence is CASSLTGGGTDTQYF. The CDR3 nucleotides are TGCGCCAGCAGCTTGACAGGGGGCGGCACAGATACGCAGTATTTT.

J is TRBJ2-5 and V is TRBV19, with D possibly matching TRBD2 (6 bases). Germline V CDR1 and CDR2: LNHDA, SQIVND (reference sequence). The CDR3 length is 15 residues. V was pared by 3 bases and J by 2 bases, with 13 bases between. CDR3 amino acids: CASSIRGTLQETQYF. CDR3 bases: TGTGCCAGTAGTATTCGGGGGACGTTACAAGAGACCCAGTACTTC.

The rearrangement joins TRBV19 to TRBJ2-7, with 7 bases matching TRBD1. Trimming cost V 6 bases and J 4 bases; bases outside gene matches: 12. Germline values: CDR1 LNHDA, CDR2 SQIVND (reference sequence). This CDR3 has 15 residues. The CDR3 region has the DNA TGTGCCAGTAGGACGACAGGGAATAATCGATACGAGCAGTACTTC. Translating gives CASRTTGNNRYEQYF. Using reference TRBV19 and TRBJ2-7 for the parts outside the CDR3, the full variable domain is DGGITQSPKYLFRKEGQNVTLSCEQNLNHDAMYWYRQDPGQGLRLIYYSQIVNDFQKGDIAEGYSVSREKKESFPLTVTSAQKNPTAFYLCASRTTGNNRYEQYFGPGTRLTVT.

The chain links TRBV27 to TRBJ2-1, with 11 bases identical to TRBD2. The CDR3 has 15 amino acids. V lost 5 bases and J lost 5; bases outside the gene matches: 5. Germline V gene data show CDR1 as MNHEY and CDR2 as SMNVEV (reference sequence). The CDR3: CASSRTGLADNEQFF. The CDR3 DNA is TGTGCCAGCAGTCGGACGGGACTAGCGGACAATGAGCAGTTCTTC.